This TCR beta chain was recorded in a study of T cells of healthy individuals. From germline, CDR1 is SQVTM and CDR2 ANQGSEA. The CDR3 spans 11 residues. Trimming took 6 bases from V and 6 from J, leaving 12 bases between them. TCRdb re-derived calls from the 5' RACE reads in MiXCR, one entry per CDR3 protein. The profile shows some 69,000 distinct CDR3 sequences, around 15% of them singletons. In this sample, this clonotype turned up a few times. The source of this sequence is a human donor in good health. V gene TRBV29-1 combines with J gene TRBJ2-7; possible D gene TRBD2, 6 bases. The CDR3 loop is CSVRRGSEQYF. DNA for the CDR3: TGCAGCGTACGGCGGGGAAGCGAGCAGTACTTC.